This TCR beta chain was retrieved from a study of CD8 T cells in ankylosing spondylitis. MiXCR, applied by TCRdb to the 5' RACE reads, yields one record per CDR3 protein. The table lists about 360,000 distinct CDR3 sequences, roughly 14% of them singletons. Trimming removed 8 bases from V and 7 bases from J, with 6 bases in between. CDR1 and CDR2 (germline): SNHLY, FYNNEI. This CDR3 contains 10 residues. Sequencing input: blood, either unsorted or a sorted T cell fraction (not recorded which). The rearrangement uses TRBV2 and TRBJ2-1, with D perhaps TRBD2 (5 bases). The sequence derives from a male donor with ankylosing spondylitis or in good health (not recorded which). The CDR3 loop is CASGGNEQFF. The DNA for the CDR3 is TGTGCCAGCGGCGGGAATGAGCAGTTCTTC.